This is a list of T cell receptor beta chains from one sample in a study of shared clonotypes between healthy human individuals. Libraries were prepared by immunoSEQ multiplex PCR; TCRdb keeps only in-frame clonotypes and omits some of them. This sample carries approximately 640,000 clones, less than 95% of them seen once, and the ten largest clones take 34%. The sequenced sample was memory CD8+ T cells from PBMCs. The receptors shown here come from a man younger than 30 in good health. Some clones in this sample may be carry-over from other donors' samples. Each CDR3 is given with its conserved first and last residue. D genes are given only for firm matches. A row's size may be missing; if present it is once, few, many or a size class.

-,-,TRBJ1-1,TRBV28,TGTGCCAGCACCGAATTGTGGGGGGACACTGAAGCTTTCTTT,CASTELWGDTEAFF
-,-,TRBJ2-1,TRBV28,TGTGCCAGCAGTTTAATGGTTCGGAGAATGGAGAATGAGCAGTTCTTC,CASSLMVRRMENEQFF
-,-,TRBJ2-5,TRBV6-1,TGTGCCAGCAGTGACCCCGGGGACAAAGAGACCCAGTACTTC,CASSDPGDKETQYF
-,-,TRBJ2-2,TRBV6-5,TGTGCCAGCAGTTACTCTCCCGTCGGGGAGCTGTTTTTT,CASSYSPVGELFF
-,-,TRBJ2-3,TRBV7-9,TGTGCCAGCAGACCCTCACTCTGGCCGCTTGATACACAGTATTTT,CASRPSLWPLDTQYF
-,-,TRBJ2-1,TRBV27,TGTGCCAGCAGTTTAATCCCCGCCTCGTCCTACAATGAGCAGTTCTTC,CASSLIPASSYNEQFF
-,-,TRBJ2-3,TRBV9,TGTGCCAGCAGCGCCGGAGGGACAGATACGCAGTATTTT,CASSAGGTDTQYF
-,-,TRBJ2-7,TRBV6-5,TGTGCCAGCAGTTTCACCGGGCCGGACTACGAGCAGTACTTC,CASSFTGPDYEQYF
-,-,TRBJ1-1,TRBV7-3,TGTGCCAGCAGCCCGGGTAGGGGGTACACTGAAGCTTTCTTT,CASSPGRGYTEAFF
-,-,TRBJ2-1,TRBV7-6,TGTGCCAGCAGCTTAGGAGTGGGCCGTGAGCAGTTCTTC,CASSLGVGREQFF
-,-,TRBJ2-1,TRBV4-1,TGCGCCAGCAGCCAAGAACTCCAGGGGTCCTACAATGAGCAGTTCTTC,CASSQELQGSYNEQFF
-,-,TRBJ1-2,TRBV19,TGTGCCAGTAGTATATTTTTCGTTGGACAAAACTATGGCTACACCTTC,CASSIFFVGQNYGYTF
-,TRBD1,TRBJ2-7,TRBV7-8,TGTGCCAGCAGTCACACCCAGGGGGCAGGTTACGAGCAGTACTTC,CASSHTQGAGYEQYF
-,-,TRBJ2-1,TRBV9,TGTGCCAGCAGCGTGGCGGGAGAGCAGTTCTTC,CASSVAGEQFF
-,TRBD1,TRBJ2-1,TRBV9,TGTGCCAGCAGCGCGGGGGACAGGGGATATGAGCAGTTCTTC,CASSAGDRGYEQFF
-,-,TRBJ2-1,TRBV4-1,TGCGCCAGCAGCCAAGATAGGAGGAGCTCCTACAATGAGCAGTTCTTC,CASSQDRRSSYNEQFF
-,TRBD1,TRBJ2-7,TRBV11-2,TGTGCCAGCAGCTTAGTAAACAGGGGCTACGAGCAGTACTTC,CASSLVNRGYEQYF
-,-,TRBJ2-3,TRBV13,TGTGCCAGCAGCTCGAGGGGGGATACGCAGTATTTT,CASSSRGDTQYF
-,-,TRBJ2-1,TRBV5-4,TGTGCCAGCAGCAGACCGGACAATGAGCAGTTCTTC,CASSRPDNEQFF
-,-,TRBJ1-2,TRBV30,TGTGCCTGGAGTGTACAGGGAGGCACTGGCTACACCTTC,CAWSVQGGTGYTF
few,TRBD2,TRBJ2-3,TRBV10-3,TGTGCCATCAGGGGGCCTCGGGTAGCGGGGGACCGCACAGATACGCAGTATTTT,CAIRGPRVAGDRTDTQYF
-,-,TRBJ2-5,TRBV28,TGTGCCAGCAGTTTAAGTTGGGGAAGAGAGACCCAGTACTTC,CASSLSWGRETQYF